This T cell receptor (beta chain) derives from a study of persistence of HIV-infected CD4 T cells. Concerning this clone: Its antigen is as yet unknown.

Stimulation used about 10 ug/mL lysate from CMV-infected fibroblasts. CD40L-negative CD69-negative CD45RO-high memory CD4+ T cells were sorted as populations depleted of antigen-responding cells. These HIV-1-infected adults initiated suppressive ART in chronic infection. The immunoSEQ assay was version 4, run in survey mode. Template was genomic DNA at 10 ng/uL, with up to about 1 ug used per sample. Profiling relied on immunoSEQ multiplex PCR, and the TCRdb table lists in-frame clones only, not all of them. Seen here are 35,000 to 45,000 clones, 80% observed once, and the top ten hold less than 2%. Germline trimming cut 6 bases from V and 5 bases from J; bases unmatched to any gene: 11. The germline V gene has CDR1 MNHNY and CDR2 SVGAGI (reference sequence). The CDR3 contains 16 residues.

Sample: CD4+ T cells sorted from PBMCs after roughly 17-hour stimulation, taken from a patient who received antiretroviral therapy. This TCR was sampled from an adult man with HIV who was CMV-seropositive. V usage is TRBV6-6 and J usage is TRBJ1-1; 11 bases are shared with TRBD1. CDR3 protein: CASSRGMGQGGTEAFF. In DNA, the CDR3 is TGTGCCAGCAGCCGCGGAATGGGACAGGGGGGTACTGAAGCTTTCTTT.